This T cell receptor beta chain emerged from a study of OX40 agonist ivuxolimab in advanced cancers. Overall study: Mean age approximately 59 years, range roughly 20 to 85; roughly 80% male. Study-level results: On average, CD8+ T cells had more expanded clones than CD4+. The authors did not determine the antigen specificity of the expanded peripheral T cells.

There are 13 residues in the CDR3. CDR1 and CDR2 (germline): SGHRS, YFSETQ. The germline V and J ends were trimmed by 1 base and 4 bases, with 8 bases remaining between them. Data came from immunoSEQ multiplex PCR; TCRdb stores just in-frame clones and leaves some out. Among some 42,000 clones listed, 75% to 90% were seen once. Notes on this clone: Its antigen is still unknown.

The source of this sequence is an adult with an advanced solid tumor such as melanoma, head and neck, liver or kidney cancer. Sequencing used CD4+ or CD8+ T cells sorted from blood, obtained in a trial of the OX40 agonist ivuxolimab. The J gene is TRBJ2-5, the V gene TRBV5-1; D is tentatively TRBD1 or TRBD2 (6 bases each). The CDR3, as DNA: TGCGCCAGCAGCTTGTGGGGGGCAGAGACCCAGTACTTC. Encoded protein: CASSLWGAETQYF.